This T cell receptor (beta chain) derives from a study of blood T cell repertoires in COVID-19. As for the study in general: Sites across the United States, Italy and Spain contributed samples from acute and convalescent COVID-19. Sources were T cells, B-cell-depleted T cells, or PBMCs; the material itself was cDNA or gDNA.

This CDR3 comprises 15 residues. Germline CDR1 reads GTSNPN; CDR2 reads SVGIG (reference sequence). The V and J ends lost 4 bases and 0 bases respectively, with 15 bases between them. As handled by the study authors: Counts of nucleated cells, estimated from reference gene primer amplification, were obtained. Data came from immunoSEQ multiplex PCR; TCRdb stores just in-frame clones and leaves some out. The V and J calls and clone size come from that table; D and trimming were worked out from the DNA. The repertoire holds some 330,000 clones, roughly 90% seen once, with 4% in the top ten. The V and J genes are TRBV30 and TRBJ2-5; D call uncertain. The specimen was peripheral blood. The sequence was obtained from a woman aged 45-65 years with active or convalescent COVID-19. CDR3 DNA sequence: TGTGCCTGGACTGGCCCCGGAGTGTACCAAGAGACCCAGTACTTC. Its translation is CAWTGPGVYQETQYF. Complete variable domain (other parts from reference TRBV30 and TRBJ2-5): SQTIHQWPATLVQPVGSPLSLECTVEGTSNPNLYWYRQAAGRGLQLLFYSVGIGQISSEVPQNLSASRPQDRQFILSSKKLLLSDSGFYLCAWTGPGVYQETQYFGPGTRLLVL.